The 29 T cell receptor beta chains below were found in one sample sequenced in a study of cytomegalovirus exposure and HLA in healthy donors. The PCR contained 60 Vbeta and 13 Jbeta primers. The assay was immunoSEQ multiplex PCR, and TCRdb's table has in-frame clones only and misses some. This sample has about 160,000 clones; roughly four fifths occur once, and the top ten carry approximately 1.3%. The sequencing sample was made of PBMCs. The receptors originated from a man aged 55 to 70 in good health and CMV-seronegative.

This chain joins TRBV9 and TRBJ2-7; 10 bases fit TRBD2. The V and J ends lost 3 bases and 2 bases, in that order; junction bases with no gene match: 5. The germline gives CDR1 SGDLS, CDR2 YYNGEE. This CDR3 is 15 amino acids long. The CDR3 protein is CASSAGLAETYEQYF. The CDR3 bases are TGTGCCAGCAGCGCAGGACTAGCGGAAACCTACGAGCAGTACTTC.

The chain is built from TRBV4-2 and TRBJ2-7, with 11 positions matching TRBD2. Trimming took 1 base from V and 0 from J; bases not matched to a gene: 2. Germline V gene lookup returns CDR1 LGHNA and CDR2 YNFKEQ. The CDR3 spans 16 residues. CDR3: CASSQAGTSGSYEQYF. In nucleotides, the CDR3 is TGTGCCAGCAGCCAAGCTGGGACTAGCGGCTCCTACGAGCAGTACTTC.

The chain has TRBV5-1 and TRBJ2-5; 9 bases map to TRBD1. The J call may be wrong; the DNA end is better matched by TRBJ2-7. The CDR3 spans 15 residues. Germline V gene lookup returns CDR1 SGHRS and CDR2 YFSETQ. The CDR3, as DNA: TGCGCCAGCAGCGCGACAGGGGGAGTCGGCTACGAGCAGTACTTC. It yields the protein CASSATGGVGYEQYF.

This clone was counted once. V is TRBV11-2 and J is TRBJ2-2; 8 bases are shared with TRBD1. CDR1 is SGHAT and CDR2 is FQNNGV in the germline V gene. J gave up 3 bases and V 5 bases, and 11 bases lay outside the gene matches. The CDR3 has 17 amino acids. The CDR3 loop reads CASSLRGQKRDTGELFF. For the CDR3, the DNA is TGTGCCAGCAGCCTCAGGGGGCAGAAAAGGGACACCGGGGAGCTGTTTTTT.

The rearrangement links TRBV27 to TRBJ2-7; 9 nucleotides line up with TRBD1. CDR1 is MNHEY, CDR2 SMNVEV, per germline (reference sequence). The J segment lost 2 bases and the V segment lost 11 bases, leaving 10 bases of the junction unmatched. The CDR3 totals 14 residues. This CDR3 reads CAGEPGQGTYEQYF. The CDR3 DNA reads as TGTGCCGGAGAACCGGGACAGGGAACCTACGAGCAGTACTTC.

The chain uses TRBV14 and TRBJ1-6, with a tentative D call TRBD1 (6 bases). The CDR3 sequence is 15 residues long. Germline V CDR1 and CDR2: SGHDN, FVKESK. Trimming stripped 1 base from V and 9 bases from J, with 13 bases between. The CDR3 DNA sequence: TGTGCCAGCAGCCAAGGGAATCCAGGGGTTTCACCCCTCCACTTT. It codes for CASSQGNPGVSPLHF. The full variable domain, its missing parts supplied by reference TRBV14 and TRBJ1-6, is EAGVTQFPSHSVIEKGQTVTLRCDPISGHDNLYWYRRVMGKEIKFLLHFVKESKQDESGMPNNRFLAERTGGTYSTLKVQPAELEDSGVYFCASSQGNPGVSPLHFGNGTRLTVT.

The chain joins TRBV6-1 to TRBJ2-2; D may be TRBD1 (5 bases). Germline values: CDR1 MNHNS, CDR2 SASEGT. The CDR3 is 16 amino acids. Deletions cut 4 bases from V and 2 bases from J, with 14 bases between. CDR3 amino acids: CASSAGRGHNTGELFF. The CDR3 DNA reads as TGTGCCAGCAGTGCTGGAAGGGGCCATAACACCGGGGAGCTGTTTTTT.

This clone appeared once. The chain is built from TRBV28 and TRBJ1-5, with 7 bases fitting TRBD1. CDR1 and CDR2 (germline): MDHEN, SYDVKM. The junction had 7 bases not matched to a gene; V was cut back by 6 bases and J by 5 bases. This CDR3 spans 14 amino acids. Here the CDR3 DNA reads TGTGCCAGCAGCCTTACAGGGGTGGATCAGCCCCAGCATTTT. Protein sequence: CASSLTGVDQPQHF.

The CDR3 protein is CASSLAQGRAGELFF. Here the CDR3 DNA reads TGCGCCAGCAGCTTGGCCCAGGGAAGGGCCGGGGAGCTGTTTTTT. The chain combines TRBV5-1 with TRBJ2-2, with D perhaps TRBD1 (5 bases). V lost 0 bases and J lost 6, with 12 bases in between. Germline loops: CDR1 SGHRS, CDR2 YFSETQ. The CDR3 length is 15 residues.

The rearrangement joins TRBV28 to TRBJ1-1; 9 bases are shared with TRBD1. Germline V gives CDR1 MDHEN, CDR2 SYDVKM. The CDR3 consists of 16 residues. The junction had 10 bases not matched to a gene; V was cut back by 8 bases and J by 0 bases. The DNA for the CDR3 is TGTGCCAGCGATTCACCGGGACAGGGAATGAACACTGAAGCTTTCTTT. Translated, it gives CASDSPGQGMNTEAFF. Supplemented by reference TRBV28 and TRBJ1-1, the full variable domain reads DVKVTQSSRYLVKRTGEKVFLECVQDMDHENMFWYRQDPGLGLRLIYFSYDVKMKEKGDIPEGYSVSREKKERFSLILESASTNQTSMYLCASDSPGQGMNTEAFFGQGTRLTVV.

The chain joins TRBV5-1 to TRBJ2-7, with 12 positions matching TRBD2. This CDR3 spans 15 amino acids. With 3 bases clipped from V and 4 bases from J, the junction kept 5 bases outside the gene matches. CDR1 SGHRS and CDR2 YFSETQ come from the germline V gene. CDR3 in DNA: TGCGCCAGCAGCTCTCCCGGGACTAGCGGGTACGAGCAGTACTTC. Its translation is CASSSPGTSGYEQYF.

CDR3 in DNA: TGTGCCAGTAGTCTCCCGGGACAGGGGATGAACACTGAAGCTTTCTTT. Its protein is CASSLPGQGMNTEAFF. The chain has TRBV19 and TRBJ1-1, with 10 positions matching TRBD1. Germline CDR1 LNHDA, CDR2 SQIVND (reference sequence). The junction had 6 bases not matched to a gene; V was cut back by 5 bases and J by 0 bases. This CDR3 contains 16 residues.

The chain links TRBV11-2 to TRBJ2-2; 8 bases match TRBD2. The CDR3 sequence is 16 residues long. Germline loops: CDR1 SGHAT, CDR2 FQNNGV. V gave up 1 base and J gave up 4 bases; unmatched junction bases: 5. CDR3 loop: CASSLGLAKLTGELFF. CDR3 nucleotides: TGTGCCAGCAGCTTAGGACTAGCGAAACTCACCGGGGAGCTGTTTTTT. Full variable domain (missing parts from reference TRBV11-2 and TRBJ2-2): EAGVAQSPRYKIIEKRQSVAFWCNPISGHATLYWYQQILGQGPKLLIQFQNNGVVDDSQLPKDRFSAERLKGVDSTLKIQPAKLEDSAVYLCASSLGLAKLTGELFFGEGSRLTVL.

The chain couples TRBV5-4 to TRBJ1-2; D unresolved. From germline, CDR1 is SGHNT and CDR2 YYREEE (reference sequence). The CDR3 sequence is 12 residues long. The V end lost 1 base, the J end lost 5 bases, and 6 bases lay between the germline ends. DNA for the CDR3: TGTGCCAGCAGCTTGAATGCGTATGGCTACACCTTC. Residues: CASSLNAYGYTF.

DNA for the CDR3: TGTGCCAGTAGTATAGGCCAGGTAATCACCGGGGAGCTGTTTTTT. It codes for CASSIGQVITGELFF. The chain uses TRBV19 and TRBJ2-2, with D hard to call. CDR3 length: 15 amino acids. Germline V gives CDR1 LNHDA, CDR2 SQIVND (reference sequence). V lost 1 base to trimming and J lost 4 bases, with 10 bases between them.

J is TRBJ1-2 and V is TRBV19; D unclear. The V end lost 3 bases, the J end lost 2 bases, and 10 bases lay between the germline ends. CDR3 length: 14 residues. CDR1 is LNHDA and CDR2 is SQIVND in the germline V gene (reference sequence). The CDR3, as DNA: TGTGCCAGTAGTATGGTTCCACAGAACTATGGCTACACCTTC. It translates to CASSMVPQNYGYTF.

This clone appeared a few times. The chain uses TRBV9 and TRBJ2-3; D is perhaps TRBD2 (5 bases). The V gene's germline CDR1 is SGDLS and CDR2 YYNGEE. The CDR3 runs 15 residues. Trimming shortened V by 0 bases and J by 0 bases, and 8 bases separated the two germline ends. CDR3 loop: CASSVGVASTDTQYF. Written as DNA, the CDR3 is TGTGCCAGCAGCGTAGGTGTAGCGAGCACAGATACGCAGTATTTT.

The chain is built from TRBV5-4 and TRBJ2-6; 8 positions match TRBD1. Trimming cost V 0 bases and J 0 bases; bases outside gene matches: 2. Germline V lookup: CDR1 SGHNT, CDR2 YYREEE (reference sequence). CDR3 length: 17 amino acids. The CDR3 nucleotides read TGTGCCAGCAGCTTGGACAGGGGGATCTCTGGGGCCAACGTCCTGACTTTC. It translates to CASSLDRGISGANVLTF.

The table lists this clone with a count of one. This rearrangement joins TRBV7-6 to TRBJ2-2; no clear D gene. Germline lookup yields CDR1 SGHVS and CDR2 FNYEAQ. The CDR3 extends over 14 amino acids. Between the trimmed V and J ends, which lost 6 bases and 2 bases, there was a span of 10 bases. This CDR3 is CASRILSNTGELFF. Written as DNA, the CDR3 is TGTGCCAGCAGGATACTTAGTAACACCGGGGAGCTGTTTTTT.

This chain joins TRBV30 and TRBJ1-5, with D perhaps matching TRBD1 (6 bases). V dropped 1 base and J dropped 6 bases, with 13 bases sitting between them. Looked up from germline, CDR1 is GTSNPN and CDR2 is SVGIG (reference sequence). The CDR3 covers 14 residues. The CDR3 spells CAWSGGGLGQPQHF. DNA of the CDR3: TGTGCCTGGAGTGGGGGGGGGCTAGGTCAGCCCCAGCATTTT.

The table lists this clone with a few counts. CDR3 sequence reads: CAWSVGAGGSTDTQYF. CDR3 in DNA: TGTGCCTGGAGTGTCGGAGCGGGGGGTAGCACAGATACGCAGTATTTT. This chain joins TRBV30 and TRBJ2-3; the match to TRBD2 covers 9 bases. CDR1 and CDR2 from the germline V gene are GTSNPN and SVGIG (reference sequence). This CDR3 is built from 16 residues. V lost 0 bases and J lost 0; bases outside the gene matches: 4.

V usage is TRBV4-1 and J usage is TRBJ1-1; a possible D gene is TRBD1 (6 bases). Germline V lookup: CDR1 MGHRA, CDR2 YSYEKL. The CDR3 has 16 residues. Trimming cost V 0 bases and J 4 bases, with 15 bases left between them. The CDR3 region is CASSQDRSTGPTEAFF. The CDR3 nucleotides are TGCGCCAGCAGCCAAGATCGGTCCACAGGGCCCACTGAAGCTTTCTTT.

J is TRBJ2-1 and V is TRBV18, with 11 bases lining up with TRBD2. Germline values: CDR1 KGHSH, CDR2 LQKENI. J gave up 6 bases and V 3 bases, and 4 bases lay outside the gene matches. CDR3 length: 15 residues. The CDR3 coding sequence is TGTGCCAGCTCACCTACTAGCGGGAGTGTCAATGAGCAGTTCTTC. It encodes CASSPTSGSVNEQFF.

To note about this clone: Other DNA sequences in this specimen translate into the identical CDR3. CDR3 residues: CAISEQSGSYNEQFF. CDR3 DNA sequence: TGTGCCATCAGTGAGCAAAGCGGCTCCTACAATGAGCAGTTCTTC. The chain is built from TRBV10-3 and TRBJ2-1; a weak D match, TRBD2 (5 bases). The CDR3 spans 15 residues. Germline V lookup: CDR1 ENHRY, CDR2 SYGVKD. Trimming took 2 bases from V and 0 from J, leaving 8 bases between them.

A few counts support this clone. V is TRBV10-1 and J is TRBJ1-5; tentatively, D is TRBD1 (6 bases). V was clipped by 2 bases and J by 2 bases, with 16 bases between them. The CDR3 runs to 17 residues. Germline V gene lookup returns CDR1 WNHNN and CDR2 SYGVQD (reference sequence). The chain's CDR3 is CASSEKLGTSGNQPQHF. CDR3 nucleotide sequence: TGCGCCAGCAGTGAGAAGCTGGGGACAAGCGGCAATCAGCCCCAGCATTTT.

The chain links TRBV6-5 to TRBJ2-4; the match to TRBD1 covers 9 bases. After removal of 2 bases from V and 10 bases from J, the junction contained 3 bases not matched to a gene. Looked up from germline, CDR1 is MNHEY and CDR2 is SVGAGI. This CDR3 has 13 amino acids. The CDR3 DNA reads TGTGCCAGCAGTTACCCCGGGACAGGGATTCAGTACTTC. It codes for CASSYPGTGIQYF.

The chain employs TRBV7-2 and TRBJ2-7, with TRBD2 identical over 11 bases. J gave up 3 bases and V 6 bases, and 10 bases lay outside the gene matches. Germline V gives CDR1 SGHTA, CDR2 FQGNSA. This CDR3 region has 16 residues. As DNA, the CDR3 is TGTGCCAGCAGAGCAAGTTTAGCGGGAGGGGGCTACGAGCAGTACTTC. Encoded protein: CASRASLAGGGYEQYF.

The chain carries TRBV30 and TRBJ1-2; D not certain. The CDR3 is 13 residues long. Trimming cost V 3 bases and J 2 bases, with 10 bases left between them. The germline CDR1 and CDR2 sequences are GTSNPN and SVGIG (reference sequence). CDR3 sequence (DNA): TGTGCCTGGAGCCGGAACAGAAACTATGGCTACACCTTC. It specifies CAWSRNRNYGYTF. Full variable domain (rest looked up from reference TRBV30 and TRBJ1-2): SQTIHQWPATLVQPVGSPLSLECTVEGTSNPNLYWYRQAAGRGLQLLFYSVGIGQISSEVPQNLSASRPQDRQFILSSKKLLLSDSGFYLCAWSRNRNYGYTFGSGTRLTVV.

The chain joins TRBV7-2 to TRBJ1-1; 7 bases agree with TRBD1. Germline V lookup: CDR1 SGHTA, CDR2 FQGNSA. The V segment lost 7 bases and the J segment 5 bases; nucleotides outside the gene matches: 10. The CDR3 is made up of 14 amino acids. The chain's CDR3 is CASTLSPRGTEAFF. Here the CDR3 DNA reads TGTGCCAGCACCCTTAGCCCCAGGGGGACTGAAGCTTTCTTT.